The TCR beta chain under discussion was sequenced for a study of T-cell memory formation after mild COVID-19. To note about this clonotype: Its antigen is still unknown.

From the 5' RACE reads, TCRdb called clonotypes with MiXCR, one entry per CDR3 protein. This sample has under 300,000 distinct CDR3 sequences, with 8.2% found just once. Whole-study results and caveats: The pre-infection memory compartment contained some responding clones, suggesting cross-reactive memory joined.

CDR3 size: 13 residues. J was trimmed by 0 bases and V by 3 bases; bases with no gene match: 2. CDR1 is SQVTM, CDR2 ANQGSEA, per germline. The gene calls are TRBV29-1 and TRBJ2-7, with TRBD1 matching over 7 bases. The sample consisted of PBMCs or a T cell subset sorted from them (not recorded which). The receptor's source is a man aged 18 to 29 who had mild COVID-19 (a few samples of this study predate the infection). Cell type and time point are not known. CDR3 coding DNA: TGCAGCGTTGAGACAGGGAGCTCCTACGAGCAGTACTTC. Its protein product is CSVETGSSYEQYF.